This T cell receptor (beta chain) was recovered during a study of blood T cell repertoires in COVID-19 (dated by TCRdb to 2018 to 2021). Background for the entire study: Collaborator samples came from the United States, Italy and Spain and covered acute and convalescent phases of COVID-19. The prospective study material was composed of cDNA or gDNA derived from T cells, B-cell-depleted T cells, or PBMCs. Deeply sampled blood TCRbeta repertoires from subjects exposed to, actively infected with, or recovered from COVID-19 were included in the dataset. The repertoires were made available in a free public database intended to serve as a resource for research on the immune response to SARS-CoV-2. Samples came from the ongoing ImmuneRACE study (first 160 participants) plus 1,254 subjects from 6 global collaborators. A de-identified subject ID, COVID-19 status, age in years and sex were almost always included in the sample metadata. Where available, HLA class I and class II types were taken from metadata supplied by the sample provider and were not determined by assay-based typing.

Concerning this clone: Its recognized antigen is unknown. The input lacks base qualities; no much larger clone sits a single base away.

From the cysteine up to the phenylalanine, the CDR3 has a length of 14 residues. Solely the CDR3 DNA is kept, with 42 bases framed from the first base. Based on the germline V gene, the CDR1 and CDR2 sequences are SGHDT and YYEEEE. Trimming at the junction amounts to 2 bases on V and 3 bases on J, and the germline ends lie 12 bases apart. Whole blood was collected in K2EDTA tubes by collaborating institutions according to the institutions' own protocols. For TCRbeta analysis, collaborators shipped samples as frozen whole blood, isolated PBMCs, or DNA extracted from either of those sample types. TCRbeta CDR3 regions were amplified from genomic DNA using the immunoSEQ Assay, a bias-controlled multiplex PCR. The authors' pipeline ran thus. Nucleated cell counts per sample were estimated from amplification of reference gene primers within the assay. Sequence reads were collapsed and filtered to measure the absolute abundance of every unique TCRbeta CDR3 rearrangement. Productive Simpson clonality was computed per sample as the square root of Simpson's diversity index over productive rearrangements. The source is immuneACCESS, and TCRdb retained only in-frame sequences with V and J called. Part of the clones is not carried over; for the studies checked, unresolved V genes explain less than half of this, and the remainder is unexplained. The V and J calls and the clone size are those of that table, but D and trimming were determined from the DNA. A total of some 150,000 clones appear in this sample, 84% of them only once. 7.2% of the sample goes to the ten largest clones.

Overall study results and their limits: The amount of clinical and demographic metadata varied by source and participant and was provided uncurated.

The clonotype was recovered from a woman aged 50 to 60 in a cohort sampled during active or convalescent COVID-19. Sequences were obtained from peripheral blood. The receptor chain draws on TRBV5-6 and TRBJ2-7, and the D gene may be TRBD1, 6 bases matching. In nucleotide form, the sequence is TGTGCCAGCAGCTTTTCTGGGGGCCTCTACGAGCAGTACTTC. This encodes CASSFSGGLYEQYF.